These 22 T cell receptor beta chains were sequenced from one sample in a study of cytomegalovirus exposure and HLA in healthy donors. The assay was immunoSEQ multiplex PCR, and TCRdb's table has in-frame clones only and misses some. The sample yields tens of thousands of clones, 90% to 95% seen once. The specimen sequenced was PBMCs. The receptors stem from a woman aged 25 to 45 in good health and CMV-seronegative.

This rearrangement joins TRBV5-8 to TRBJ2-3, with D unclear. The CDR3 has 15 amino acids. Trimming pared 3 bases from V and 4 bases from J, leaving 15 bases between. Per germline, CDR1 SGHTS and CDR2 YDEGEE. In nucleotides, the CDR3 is TGTGCCAGCAGCTCCAACCGCAGGCTGCCAGATACGCAGTATTTT. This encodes CASSSNRRLPDTQYF.

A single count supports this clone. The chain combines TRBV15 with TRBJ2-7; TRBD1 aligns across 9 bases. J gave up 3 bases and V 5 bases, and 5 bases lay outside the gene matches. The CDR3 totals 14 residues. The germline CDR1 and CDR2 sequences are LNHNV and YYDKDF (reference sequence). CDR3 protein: CATSLDRGGYEQYF. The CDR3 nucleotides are TGTGCCACCAGCCTAGACAGGGGGGGCTACGAGCAGTACTTC.

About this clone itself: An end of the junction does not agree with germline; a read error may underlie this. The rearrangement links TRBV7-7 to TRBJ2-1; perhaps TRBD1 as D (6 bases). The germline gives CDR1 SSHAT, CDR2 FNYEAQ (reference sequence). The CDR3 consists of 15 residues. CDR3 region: CASSWGPNSLNEQFF. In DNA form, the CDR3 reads TGTGCTAGCAGCTGGGGGCCCAACAGTTTGAATGAGCAGTTCTTC.

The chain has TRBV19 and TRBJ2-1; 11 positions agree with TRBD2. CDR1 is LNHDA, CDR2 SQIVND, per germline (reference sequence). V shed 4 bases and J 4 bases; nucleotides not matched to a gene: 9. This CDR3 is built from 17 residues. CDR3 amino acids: CASSRGSGRAQYNEQFF. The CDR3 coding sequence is TGTGCCAGTAGTAGGGGTAGCGGGAGGGCCCAGTACAATGAGCAGTTCTTC.

The CDR3 loop reads CASSRQADTQYF. The CDR3 DNA reads as TGTGCCAGCAGTCGCCAAGCGGATACGCAGTATTTT. The chain uses TRBV28 and TRBJ2-3; D is unclear. V was clipped by 5 bases and J by 6 bases, with 9 bases between them. The CDR3 totals 12 residues. Per germline, CDR1 MDHEN and CDR2 SYDVKM.

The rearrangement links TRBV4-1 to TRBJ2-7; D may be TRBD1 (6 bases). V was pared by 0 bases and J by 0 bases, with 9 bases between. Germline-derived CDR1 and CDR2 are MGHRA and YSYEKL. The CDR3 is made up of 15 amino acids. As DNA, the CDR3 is TGCGCCAGCAGCCAAGAAGGGGGTAGCTCCTACGAGCAGTACTTC. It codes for CASSQEGGSSYEQYF.

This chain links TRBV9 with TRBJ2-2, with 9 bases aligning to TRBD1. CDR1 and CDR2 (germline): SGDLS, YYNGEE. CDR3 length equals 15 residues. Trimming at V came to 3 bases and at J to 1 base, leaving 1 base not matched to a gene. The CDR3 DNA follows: TGTGCCAGCAGCGGGACAGGGGAGAACACCGGGGAGCTGTTTTTT. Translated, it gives CASSGTGENTGELFF.

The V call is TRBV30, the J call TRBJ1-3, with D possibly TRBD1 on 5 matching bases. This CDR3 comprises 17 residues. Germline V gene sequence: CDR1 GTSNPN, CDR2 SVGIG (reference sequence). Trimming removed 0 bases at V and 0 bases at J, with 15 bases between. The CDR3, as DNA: TGTGCCTGGAGTGTACAGTTCTGGGGCGGCTCTGGAAACACCATATATTTT. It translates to CAWSVQFWGGSGNTIYF.

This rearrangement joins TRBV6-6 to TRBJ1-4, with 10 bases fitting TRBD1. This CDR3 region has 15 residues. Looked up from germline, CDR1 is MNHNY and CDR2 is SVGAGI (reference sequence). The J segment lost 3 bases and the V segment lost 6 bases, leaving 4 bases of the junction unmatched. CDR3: CASSQGQGSNEKLFF. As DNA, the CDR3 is TGTGCCAGCAGCCAGGGACAGGGGTCTAATGAAAAACTGTTTTTT.

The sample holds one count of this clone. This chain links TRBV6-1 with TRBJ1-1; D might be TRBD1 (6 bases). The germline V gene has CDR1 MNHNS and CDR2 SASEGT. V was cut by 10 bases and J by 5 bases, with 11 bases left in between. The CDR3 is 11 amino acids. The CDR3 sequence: CATEGGTEAFF. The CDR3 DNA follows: TGTGCCACCGAGGGGGGGACTGAAGCTTTCTTT.

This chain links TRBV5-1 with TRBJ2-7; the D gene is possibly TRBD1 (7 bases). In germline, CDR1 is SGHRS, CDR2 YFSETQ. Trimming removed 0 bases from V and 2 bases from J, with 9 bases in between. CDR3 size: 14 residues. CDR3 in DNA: TGCGCCAGCAGCTTGGCCAGGGGGGCCTACGAGCAGTACTTC. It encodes CASSLARGAYEQYF. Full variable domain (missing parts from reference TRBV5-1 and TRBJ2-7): KAGVTQTPRYLIKTRGQQVTLSCSPISGHRSVSWYQQTPGQGLQFLFEYFSETQRNKGNFPGRFSGRQFSNSRSEMNVSTLELGDSALYLCASSLARGAYEQYFGPGTRLTVT.

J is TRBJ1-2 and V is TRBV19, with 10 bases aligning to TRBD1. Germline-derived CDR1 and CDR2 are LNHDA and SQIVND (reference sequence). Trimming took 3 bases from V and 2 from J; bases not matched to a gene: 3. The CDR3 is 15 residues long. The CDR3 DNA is TGTGCCAGTAGTATCCAGGGACAGGGGAACTATGGCTACACCTTC. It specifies CASSIQGQGNYGYTF.

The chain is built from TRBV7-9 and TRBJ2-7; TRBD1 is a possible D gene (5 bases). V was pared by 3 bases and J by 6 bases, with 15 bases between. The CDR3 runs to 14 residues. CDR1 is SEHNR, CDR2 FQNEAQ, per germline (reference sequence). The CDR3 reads CASSFNAGLPEQYF. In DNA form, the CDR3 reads TGTGCCAGCAGCTTTAACGCAGGGCTCCCCGAGCAGTACTTC.

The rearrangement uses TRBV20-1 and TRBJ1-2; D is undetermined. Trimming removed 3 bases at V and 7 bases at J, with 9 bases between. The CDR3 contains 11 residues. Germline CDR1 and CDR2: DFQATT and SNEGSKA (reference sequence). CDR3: CSASVSLGYTF. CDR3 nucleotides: TGCAGTGCTAGCGTCTCCCTTGGCTACACCTTC.

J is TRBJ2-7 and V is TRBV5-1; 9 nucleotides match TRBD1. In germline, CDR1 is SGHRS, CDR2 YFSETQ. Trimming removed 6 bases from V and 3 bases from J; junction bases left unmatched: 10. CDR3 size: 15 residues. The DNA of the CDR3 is TGCGCCAGCACCCCCGGGGACAGGGATGACTACGAGCAGTACTTC. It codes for CASTPGDRDDYEQYF.

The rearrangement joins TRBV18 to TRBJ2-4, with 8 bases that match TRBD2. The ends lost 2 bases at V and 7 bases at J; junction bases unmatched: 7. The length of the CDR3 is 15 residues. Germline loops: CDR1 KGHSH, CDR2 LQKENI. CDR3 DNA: TGTGCCAGCTCACCAAGGGGACTAGATGATAACATTCAGTACTTC. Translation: CASSPRGLDDNIQYF.

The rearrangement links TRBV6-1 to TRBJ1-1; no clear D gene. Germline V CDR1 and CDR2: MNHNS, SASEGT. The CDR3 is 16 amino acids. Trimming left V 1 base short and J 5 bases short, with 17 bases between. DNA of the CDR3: TGTGCCAGCAGTGAAGGTGACAAGGGCAGGAGGACTGAAGCTTTCTTT. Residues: CASSEGDKGRRTEAFF.

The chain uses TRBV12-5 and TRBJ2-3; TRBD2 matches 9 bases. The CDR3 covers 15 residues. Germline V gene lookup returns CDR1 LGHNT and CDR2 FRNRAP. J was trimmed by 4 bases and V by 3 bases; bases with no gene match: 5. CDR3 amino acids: CASGLGLAGSDTQYF. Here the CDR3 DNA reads TGTGCTAGTGGTTTAGGGCTAGCGGGGTCAGATACGCAGTATTTT.

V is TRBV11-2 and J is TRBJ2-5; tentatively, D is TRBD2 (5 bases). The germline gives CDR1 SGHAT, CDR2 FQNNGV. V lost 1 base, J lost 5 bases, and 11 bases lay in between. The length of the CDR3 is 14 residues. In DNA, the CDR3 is TGTGCCAGCAGCTTAGTTGGTCGGAGGGAGACCCAGTACTTC. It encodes CASSLVGRRETQYF. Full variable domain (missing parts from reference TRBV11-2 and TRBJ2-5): EAGVAQSPRYKIIEKRQSVAFWCNPISGHATLYWYQQILGQGPKLLIQFQNNGVVDDSQLPKDRFSAERLKGVDSTLKIQPAKLEDSAVYLCASSLVGRRETQYFGPGTRLLVL.

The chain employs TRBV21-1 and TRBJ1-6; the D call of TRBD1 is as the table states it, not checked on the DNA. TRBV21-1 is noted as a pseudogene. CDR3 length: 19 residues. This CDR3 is CASSKAGTGKDSYNSPLHF. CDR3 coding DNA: TGTGCCAGCAGCAAAGCCGGGACAGGGAAGGACTCCTATAATTCACCCCTCCACTTT.

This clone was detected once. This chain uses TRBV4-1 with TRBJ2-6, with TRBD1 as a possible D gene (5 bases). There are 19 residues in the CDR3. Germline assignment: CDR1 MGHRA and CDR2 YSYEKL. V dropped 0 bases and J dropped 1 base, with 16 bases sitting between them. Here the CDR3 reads CASSQDPAGIGSGANVLTF. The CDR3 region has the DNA TGCGCCAGCAGCCAAGATCCCGCAGGGATTGGATCTGGGGCCAACGTCCTGACTTTC.

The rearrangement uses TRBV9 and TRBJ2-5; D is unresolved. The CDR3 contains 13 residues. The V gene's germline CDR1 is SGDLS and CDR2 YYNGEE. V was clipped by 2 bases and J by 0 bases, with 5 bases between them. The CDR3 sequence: CASSVADQETQYF. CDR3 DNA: TGTGCCAGCAGCGTGGCAGACCAAGAGACCCAGTACTTC.